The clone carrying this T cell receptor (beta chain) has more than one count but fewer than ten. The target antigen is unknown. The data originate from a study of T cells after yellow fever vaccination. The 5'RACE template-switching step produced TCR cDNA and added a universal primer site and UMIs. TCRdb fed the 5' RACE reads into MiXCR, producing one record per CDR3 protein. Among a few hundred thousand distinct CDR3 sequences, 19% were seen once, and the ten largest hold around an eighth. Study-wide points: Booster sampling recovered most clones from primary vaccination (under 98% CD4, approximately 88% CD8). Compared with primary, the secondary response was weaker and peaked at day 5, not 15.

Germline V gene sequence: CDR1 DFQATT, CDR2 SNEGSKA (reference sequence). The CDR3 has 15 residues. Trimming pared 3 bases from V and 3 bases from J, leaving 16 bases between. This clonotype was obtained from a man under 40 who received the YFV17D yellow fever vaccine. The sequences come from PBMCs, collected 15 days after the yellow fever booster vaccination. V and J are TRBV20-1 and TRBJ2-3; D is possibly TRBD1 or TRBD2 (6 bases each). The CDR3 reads CSARIGGRGTDTQYF. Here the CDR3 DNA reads TGCAGTGCTAGGATTGGGGGGCGAGGAACAGATACGCAGTATTTT.